These 18 T cell receptor beta chains were all obtained from the same sample, sequenced in a study of long-term antiretroviral therapy in people with HIV. Researchers ran immunoSEQ v3.0 at survey level. Measured with immunoSEQ multiplex PCR; TCRdb has only the in-frame clones, and not every one. The sample consists of fewer than 40,000 clones, about 96% of them appearing once. This sample comprised unsorted PBMCs, obtained 6.9 years after starting antiretroviral therapy. Every receptor here comes from a man aged 25 to 40 with HIV.

The V call is TRBV2, the J call TRBJ1-5; D is undetermined. Germline loops: CDR1 SNHLY, CDR2 FYNNEI. Trimming left V 8 bases short and J 0 bases short, with 8 bases between. This CDR3 contains 13 residues. CDR3 protein: CASGQSSNQPQHF. The DNA of the CDR3 is TGTGCCAGCGGGCAGAGTAGCAATCAGCCCCAGCATTTT.

The CDR3 DNA sequence: TGTGCCAGCAGTGTACACGCTGGTGAGCAGTACTTC. Its translation is CASSVHAGEQYF. The rearrangement links TRBV2 to TRBJ2-7; D gene uncertain. Germline V lookup: CDR1 SNHLY, CDR2 FYNNEI. CDR3 size: 12 residues. Trimming took off 4 bases at V and 7 bases at J, with 11 bases between the two ends. Full variable domain (outside the CDR3, taken from reference TRBV2 and TRBJ2-7): EPEVTQTPSHQVTQMGQEVILRCVPISNHLYFYWYRQILGQKVEFLVSFYNNEISEKSEIFDDQFSVERPDGSNFTLKIRSTKLEDSAMYFCASSVHAGEQYFGPGTRLTVT.

This rearrangement joins TRBV7-9 to TRBJ1-2, with TRBD1 identical over 7 bases. This CDR3 has 16 amino acids. Germline CDR1 is SEHNR and CDR2 is FQNEAQ (reference sequence). Trimming removed 5 bases from V and 4 bases from J; junction bases left unmatched: 13. The CDR3 loop is CASSPPGQVILYGYTF. In nucleotides, the CDR3 is TGTGCCAGCAGCCCCCCAGGACAGGTCATCCTCTATGGCTACACCTTC.

The chain uses TRBV11-2 and TRBJ2-3; D gene ambiguous. The CDR3 consists of 13 residues. V was cut by 3 bases and J by 2 bases, with 6 bases left in between. In germline, CDR1 is SGHAT, CDR2 FQNNGV. The DNA for the CDR3 is TGTGCCAGCAGCTTTAGCATCACAGATACGCAGTATTTT. Translating it yields CASSFSITDTQYF.

Written as DNA, the CDR3 is TGTGCCAGCAGCCTCCCCCCCGGGGGTTCGCGGGAGCTGTTTTTT. It translates to CASSLPPGGSRELFF. V is TRBV9 and J is TRBJ2-2; a possible D gene is TRBD2 (6 bases). V lost 4 bases and J 9 bases, leaving 19 bases between the germline ends. The germline gives CDR1 SGDLS, CDR2 YYNGEE. This CDR3 has 15 residues.

The chain carries TRBV9 and TRBJ1-3; no clear D gene. Trimming removed 3 bases from V and 0 bases from J, with 7 bases in between. Germline V gives CDR1 SGDLS, CDR2 YYNGEE. The CDR3 consists of 14 residues. The CDR3 loop reads CASSGGNSGNTIYF. In DNA form, the CDR3 reads TGTGCCAGCAGCGGCGGGAACTCTGGAAACACCATATATTTT.

The V call is TRBV28, the J call TRBJ1-6; D call uncertain. CDR3 length equals 15 residues. Trimming left V 1 base short and J 0 bases short, with 4 bases between. Germline assignment: CDR1 MDHEN and CDR2 SYDVKM. The CDR3 spells CASSLSGSYNSPLHF. The DNA for the CDR3 is TGTGCCAGCAGTTTATCAGGCTCCTATAATTCACCCCTCCACTTT.

The gene calls are TRBV5-8 and TRBJ2-1, with a possible D match to TRBD2 (5 bases). CDR3 size: 15 residues. V lost 0 bases and J lost 1, with 8 bases in between. Looked up from germline, CDR1 is SGHTS and CDR2 is YDEGEE. The CDR3, as DNA: TGTGCCAGCAGCTTGGGGGAGTCGTCCTACAATGAGCAGTTCTTC. Amino acids: CASSLGESSYNEQFF. The full variable domain, its missing parts supplied by reference TRBV5-8 and TRBJ2-1, is EAGVTQSPTHLIKTRGQQATLRCSPISGHTSVYWYQQALGLGLQFLLWYDEGEERNRGNFPPRFSGRQFPNYSSELNVNALELEDSALYLCASSLGESSYNEQFFGPGTRLTVL.

V usage is TRBV19 and J usage is TRBJ2-1; tentatively, D is TRBD1 (6 bases). The CDR3 covers 15 residues. Trimming stripped 7 bases from V and 3 bases from J, with 16 bases between. Germline loops: CDR1 LNHDA, CDR2 SQIVND (reference sequence). The CDR3 reads CASNPRTEVYNEQFF. DNA for the CDR3: TGTGCCAGTAATCCCAGGACAGAGGTCTACAATGAGCAGTTCTTC.

A single count supports this clone. The chain is built from TRBV6-1 and TRBJ1-1; TRBD1 aligns across 7 bases. The CDR3 extends over 15 amino acids. Germline loops: CDR1 MNHNS, CDR2 SASEGT. The V segment lost 0 bases and the J segment 3 bases; nucleotides outside the gene matches: 4. The CDR3 DNA sequence: TGTGCCAGCAGTGAAGCGGCAGGGGGAGACACTGAAGCTTTCTTT. It yields the protein CASSEAAGGDTEAFF.

This clone was observed a single time. This rearrangement joins TRBV4-1 to TRBJ2-5, with a tentative D call TRBD2 (6 bases). Germline V gene lookup returns CDR1 MGHRA and CDR2 YSYEKL. V was pared by 0 bases and J by 7 bases, with 15 bases between. The CDR3 covers 15 residues. CDR3 sequence (DNA): TGCGCCAGCAGCCAAGAACGAATAGGGAGGACGACCCAGTACTTC. Translating gives CASSQERIGRTTQYF.

The gene calls are TRBV9 and TRBJ2-2; 7 bases map to TRBD1. Trimming took 0 bases from V and 3 from J; bases not matched to a gene: 8. This CDR3 has 17 amino acids. Germline values: CDR1 SGDLS, CDR2 YYNGEE. The CDR3 nucleotides read TGTGCCAGCAGCGTAGCCCTAGACAGGGTGGACACCGGGGAGCTGTTTTTT. Protein product: CASSVALDRVDTGELFF.

The gene calls are TRBV4-3 and TRBJ2-1; maybe TRBD2 (6 bases). The germline gives CDR1 LGHNA, CDR2 YSLEER. Trimming took 0 bases from V and 6 from J, leaving 18 bases between them. CDR3 length: 17 residues. DNA of the CDR3: TGCGCCAGCAGCCAAGATGTGGGTGGCGGGGTCACCAATGAGCAGTTCTTC. Its translation: CASSQDVGGGVTNEQFF.

The rearrangement joins TRBV7-3 to TRBJ1-1; D remains ambiguous. Germline CDR1 reads SGHTA; CDR2 reads FQGTGA. V was shortened by 6 bases and J by 5 bases, with 13 bases between the two germline ends. The CDR3 has 13 amino acids. CDR3 bases: TGTGCCAGCAGGAGGGAGGTTGGGACTGAAGCTTTCTTT. Protein: CASRREVGTEAFF.

Comments on this clone: This sample also contains other DNA sequences that code for the same CDR3. V usage is TRBV11-2 and J usage is TRBJ1-2, with D tentatively TRBD1 (6 bases). V shed 1 base and J shed 6 bases, with 12 bases lying between them. This CDR3 is built from 14 residues. Germline loops: CDR1 SGHAT, CDR2 FQNNGV. In DNA form, the CDR3 reads TGTGCCAGCAGCTTAGGCGAGACAGGACATGGCTACACCTTC. Its protein is CASSLGETGHGYTF.

The V call is TRBV19, the J call TRBJ2-7; D remains unclear. V lost 3 bases to trimming and J lost 3 bases, with 9 bases between them. Germline V gene data show CDR1 as LNHDA and CDR2 as SQIVND (reference sequence). The CDR3 is made up of 13 amino acids. The CDR3 region has the DNA TGTGCCAGTAGTATTTCTGGGGACTACGAGCAGTACTTC. Its protein is CASSISGDYEQYF. Looking up the rest from reference TRBV19 and TRBJ2-7 gives the full variable domain: DGGITQSPKYLFRKEGQNVTLSCEQNLNHDAMYWYRQDPGQGLRLIYYSQIVNDFQKGDIAEGYSVSREKKESFPLTVTSAQKNPTAFYLCASSISGDYEQYFGPGTRLTVT.

A word on this clone: One end of the junction varies from germline; a read error may be responsible. The genes are TRBV28 and TRBJ1-5; 7 positions match TRBD1. CDR1 is MDHEN and CDR2 is SYDVKM in the germline V gene. The CDR3 runs to 11 residues. The CDR3 DNA reads as TGTGCCAGCAGCCCAGGGACAGCCGGCTATTTT. This translates into CASSPGTAGYF.

This chain joins TRBV2 and TRBJ2-7; D unclear. Per germline, CDR1 SNHLY and CDR2 FYNNEI. CDR3 size: 10 residues. The V gene lost 7 bases and the J gene lost 7 bases, with 8 bases spanning the gap. CDR3 nucleotide sequence: TGTGCCAGCAACACGAGAGAGCAGTACTTC. This sequence encodes CASNTREQYF.